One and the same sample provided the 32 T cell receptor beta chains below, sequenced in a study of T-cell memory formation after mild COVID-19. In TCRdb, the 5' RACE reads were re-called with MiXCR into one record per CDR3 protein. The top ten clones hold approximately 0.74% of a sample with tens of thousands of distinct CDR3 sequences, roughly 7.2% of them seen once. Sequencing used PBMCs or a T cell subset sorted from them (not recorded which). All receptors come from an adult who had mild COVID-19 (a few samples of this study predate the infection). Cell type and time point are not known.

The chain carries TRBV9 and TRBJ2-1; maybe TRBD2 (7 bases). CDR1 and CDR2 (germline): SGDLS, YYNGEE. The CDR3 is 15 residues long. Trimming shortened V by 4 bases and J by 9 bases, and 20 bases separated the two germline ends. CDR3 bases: TGTGCCAGCAGCCTAGGGGGGGGGGCCACCCCTGAGCAGTTCTTC. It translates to CASSLGGGATPEQFF.

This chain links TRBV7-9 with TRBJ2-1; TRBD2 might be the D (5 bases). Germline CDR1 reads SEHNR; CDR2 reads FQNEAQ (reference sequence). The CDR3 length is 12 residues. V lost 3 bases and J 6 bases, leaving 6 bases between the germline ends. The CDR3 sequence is CASSLEVNEQFF. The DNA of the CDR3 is TGTGCCAGCAGCTTGGAGGTCAATGAGCAGTTCTTC.

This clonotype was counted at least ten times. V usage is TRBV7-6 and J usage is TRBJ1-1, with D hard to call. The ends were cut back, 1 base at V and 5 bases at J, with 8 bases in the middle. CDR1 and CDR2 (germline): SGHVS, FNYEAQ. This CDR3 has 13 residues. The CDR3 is CASSLVAGTEAFF. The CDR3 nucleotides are TGTGCCAGCAGCTTAGTCGCCGGGACTGAAGCTTTCTTT.

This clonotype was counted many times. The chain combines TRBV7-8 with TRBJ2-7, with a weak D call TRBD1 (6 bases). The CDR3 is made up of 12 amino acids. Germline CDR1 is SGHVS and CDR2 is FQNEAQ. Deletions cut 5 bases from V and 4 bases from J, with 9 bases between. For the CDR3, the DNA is TGTGCCAGCAGCGTCCAGGGGTACGAGCAGTACTTC. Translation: CASSVQGYEQYF.

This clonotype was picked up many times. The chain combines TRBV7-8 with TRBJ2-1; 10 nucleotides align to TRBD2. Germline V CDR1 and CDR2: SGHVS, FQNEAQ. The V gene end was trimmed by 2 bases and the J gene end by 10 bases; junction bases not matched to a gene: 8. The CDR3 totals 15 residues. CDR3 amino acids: CASSLSGRALGEQFF. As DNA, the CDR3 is TGTGCCAGCAGCTTAAGCGGGAGGGCCCTAGGGGAGCAGTTCTTC.

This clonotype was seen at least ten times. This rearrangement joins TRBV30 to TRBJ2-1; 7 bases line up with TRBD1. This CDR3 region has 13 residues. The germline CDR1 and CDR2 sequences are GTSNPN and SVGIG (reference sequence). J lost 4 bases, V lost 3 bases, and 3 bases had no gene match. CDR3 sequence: CAWRGTVYNEQFF. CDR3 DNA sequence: TGTGCCTGGAGAGGGACAGTTTACAATGAGCAGTTCTTC.

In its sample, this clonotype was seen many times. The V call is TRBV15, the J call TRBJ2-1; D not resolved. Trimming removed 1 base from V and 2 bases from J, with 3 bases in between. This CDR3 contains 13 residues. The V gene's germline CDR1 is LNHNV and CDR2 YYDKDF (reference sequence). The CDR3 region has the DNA TGTGCCACCAGCAGAGCTCCCTACAATGAGCAGTTCTTC. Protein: CATSRAPYNEQFF.

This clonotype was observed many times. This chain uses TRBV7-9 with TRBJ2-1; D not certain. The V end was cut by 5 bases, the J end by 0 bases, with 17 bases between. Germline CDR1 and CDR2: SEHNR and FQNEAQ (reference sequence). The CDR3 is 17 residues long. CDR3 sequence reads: CASSRRPTPSSYNEQFF. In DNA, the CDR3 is TGTGCCAGCAGCCGCCGACCTACCCCAAGCTCCTACAATGAGCAGTTCTTC.

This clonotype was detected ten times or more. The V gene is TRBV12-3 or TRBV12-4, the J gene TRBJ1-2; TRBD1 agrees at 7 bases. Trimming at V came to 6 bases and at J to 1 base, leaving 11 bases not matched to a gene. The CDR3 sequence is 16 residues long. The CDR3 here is CASRPTGTGFNYGYTF. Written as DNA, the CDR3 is TGTGCCAGCAGGCCGACAGGGACTGGGTTTAACTATGGCTACACCTTC.

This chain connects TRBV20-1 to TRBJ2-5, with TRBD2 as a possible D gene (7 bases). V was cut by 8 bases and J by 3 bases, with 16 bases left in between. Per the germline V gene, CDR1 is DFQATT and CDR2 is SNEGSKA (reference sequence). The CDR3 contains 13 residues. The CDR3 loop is CSLMRGGEETQYF. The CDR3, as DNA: TGCAGTCTGATGAGGGGGGGCGAAGAGACCCAGTACTTC.

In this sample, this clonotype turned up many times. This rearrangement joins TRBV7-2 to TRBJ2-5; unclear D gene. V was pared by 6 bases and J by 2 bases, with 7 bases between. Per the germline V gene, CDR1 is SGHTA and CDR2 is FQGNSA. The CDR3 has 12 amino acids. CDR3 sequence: CASSINQETQYF. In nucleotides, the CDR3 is TGTGCCAGCAGTATAAATCAAGAGACCCAGTACTTC.

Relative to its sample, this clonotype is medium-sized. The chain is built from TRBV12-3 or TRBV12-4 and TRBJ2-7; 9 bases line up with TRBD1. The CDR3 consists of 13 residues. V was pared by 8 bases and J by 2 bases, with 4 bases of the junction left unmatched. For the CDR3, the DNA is TGTGCCAGCCTTTGGACAGGGGCCTACGAGCAGTACTTC. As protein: CASLWTGAYEQYF.

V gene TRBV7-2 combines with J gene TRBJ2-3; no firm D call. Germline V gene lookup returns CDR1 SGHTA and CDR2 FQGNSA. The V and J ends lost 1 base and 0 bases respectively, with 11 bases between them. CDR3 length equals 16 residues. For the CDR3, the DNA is TGTGCCAGCAGCTTAGGAGGCGGTTTTAGCACAGATACGCAGTATTTT. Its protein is CASSLGGGFSTDTQYF.

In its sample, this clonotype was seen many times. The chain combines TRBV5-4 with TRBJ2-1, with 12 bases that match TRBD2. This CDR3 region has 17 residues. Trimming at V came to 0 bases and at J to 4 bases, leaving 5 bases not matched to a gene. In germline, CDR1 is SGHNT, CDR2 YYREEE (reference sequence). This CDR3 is CASSLETSGRLYNEQFF. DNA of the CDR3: TGTGCCAGCAGCTTGGAAACTAGCGGGAGGCTTTACAATGAGCAGTTCTTC.

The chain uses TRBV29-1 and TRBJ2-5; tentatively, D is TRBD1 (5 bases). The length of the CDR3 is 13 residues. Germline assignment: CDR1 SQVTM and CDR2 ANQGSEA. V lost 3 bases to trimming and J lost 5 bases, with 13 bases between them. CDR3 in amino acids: CSVDSGWRETQYF. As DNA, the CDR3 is TGCAGCGTTGATTCAGGGTGGCGGGAGACCCAGTACTTC.

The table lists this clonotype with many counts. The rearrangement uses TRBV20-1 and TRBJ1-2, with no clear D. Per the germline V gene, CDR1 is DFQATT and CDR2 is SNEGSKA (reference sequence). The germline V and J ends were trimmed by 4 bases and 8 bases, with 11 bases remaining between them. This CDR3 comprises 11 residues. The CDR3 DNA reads TGCAGTGCTACCGCGGGCGGGGGCTACACCTTC. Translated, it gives CSATAGGGYTF.

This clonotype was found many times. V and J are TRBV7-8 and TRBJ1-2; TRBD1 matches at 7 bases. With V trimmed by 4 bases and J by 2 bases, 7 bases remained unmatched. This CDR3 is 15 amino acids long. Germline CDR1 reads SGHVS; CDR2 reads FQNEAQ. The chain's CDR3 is CASSSRQGTNYGYTF. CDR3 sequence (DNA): TGTGCCAGCAGCTCACGACAGGGTACCAACTATGGCTACACCTTC.

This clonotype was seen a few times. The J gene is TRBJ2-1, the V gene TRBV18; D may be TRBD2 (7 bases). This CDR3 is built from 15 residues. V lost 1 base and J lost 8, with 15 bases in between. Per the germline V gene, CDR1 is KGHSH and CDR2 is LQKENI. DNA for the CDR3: TGTGCCAGCTCACCACATAGGGGGGGGGCCCATGAGCAGTTCTTC. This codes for CASSPHRGGAHEQFF.

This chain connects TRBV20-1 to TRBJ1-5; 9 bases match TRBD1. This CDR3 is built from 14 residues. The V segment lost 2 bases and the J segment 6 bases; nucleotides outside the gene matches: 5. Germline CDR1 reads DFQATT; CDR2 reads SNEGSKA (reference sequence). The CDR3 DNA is TGCAGTGCTAGACCGGGACAGGGAAGTCAGCCCCAGCATTTT. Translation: CSARPGQGSQPQHF.

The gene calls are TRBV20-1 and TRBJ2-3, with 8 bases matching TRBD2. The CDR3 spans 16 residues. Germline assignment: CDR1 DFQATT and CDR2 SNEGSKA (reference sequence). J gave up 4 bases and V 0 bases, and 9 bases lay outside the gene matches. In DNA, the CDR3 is TGCAGTGCTAGAGATGAAGGACTAGCTTCCTCAGATACGCAGTATTTT. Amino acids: CSARDEGLASSDTQYF.

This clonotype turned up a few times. CDR3 nucleotide sequence: TGTGCCACCTATACCCGGACAGGGAACACTGAAGCTTTCTTT. Translating gives CATYTRTGNTEAFF. The V call is TRBV6-6, the J call TRBJ1-1, with 7 bases fitting TRBD1. Germline V CDR1 and CDR2: MNHNY, SVGAGI (reference sequence). This CDR3 has 14 amino acids. The V gene end was trimmed by 10 bases and the J gene end by 1 base; junction bases not matched to a gene: 9.

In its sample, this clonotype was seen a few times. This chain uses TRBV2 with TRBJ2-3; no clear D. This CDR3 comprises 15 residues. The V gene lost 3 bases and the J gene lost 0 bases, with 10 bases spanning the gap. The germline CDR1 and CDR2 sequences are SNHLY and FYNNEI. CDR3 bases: TGTGCCAGCAGTGATAACGGCCTTAGCACAGATACGCAGTATTTT. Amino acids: CASSDNGLSTDTQYF.

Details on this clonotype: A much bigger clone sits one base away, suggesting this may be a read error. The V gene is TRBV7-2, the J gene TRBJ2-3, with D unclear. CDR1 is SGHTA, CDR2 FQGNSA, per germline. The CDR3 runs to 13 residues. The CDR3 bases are TGTGGCAGCGTGGTCAGTAGCACAGATACGCAGTATTTT. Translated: CGSVVSSTDTQYF.

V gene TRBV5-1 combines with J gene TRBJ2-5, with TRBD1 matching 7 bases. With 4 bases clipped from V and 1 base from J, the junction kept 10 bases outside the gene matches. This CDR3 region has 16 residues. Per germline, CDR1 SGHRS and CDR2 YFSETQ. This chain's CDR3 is CASSQAGTDPQETQYF. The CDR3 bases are TGCGCCAGCAGCCAAGCCGGGACAGACCCCCAAGAGACCCAGTACTTC. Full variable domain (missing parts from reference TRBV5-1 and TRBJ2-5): KAGVTQTPRYLIKTRGQQVTLSCSPISGHRSVSWYQQTPGQGLQFLFEYFSETQRNKGNFPGRFSGRQFSNSRSEMNVSTLELGDSALYLCASSQAGTDPQETQYFGPGTRLLVL.

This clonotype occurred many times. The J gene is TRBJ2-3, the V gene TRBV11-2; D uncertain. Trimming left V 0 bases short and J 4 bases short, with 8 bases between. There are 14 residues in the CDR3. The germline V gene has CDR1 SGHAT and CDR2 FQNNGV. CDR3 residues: CASSLDRWADTQYF. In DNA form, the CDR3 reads TGTGCCAGCAGCTTAGACCGTTGGGCAGATACGCAGTATTTT.

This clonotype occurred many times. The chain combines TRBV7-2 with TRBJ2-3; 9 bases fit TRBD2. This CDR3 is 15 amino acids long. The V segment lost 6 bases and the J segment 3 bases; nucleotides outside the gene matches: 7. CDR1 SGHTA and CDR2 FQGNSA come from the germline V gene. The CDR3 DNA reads TGTGCCAGCAGACCGATGCGGGAGGGGACAGATACGCAGTATTTT. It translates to CASRPMREGTDTQYF.

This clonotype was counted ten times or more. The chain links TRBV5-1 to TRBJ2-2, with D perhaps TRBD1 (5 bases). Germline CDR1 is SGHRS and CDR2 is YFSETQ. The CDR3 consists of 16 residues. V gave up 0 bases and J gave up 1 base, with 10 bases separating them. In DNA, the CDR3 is TGCGCCAGCAGCTTGGAGCCTCAGGGGAACACCGGGGAGCTGTTTTTT. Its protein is CASSLEPQGNTGELFF.

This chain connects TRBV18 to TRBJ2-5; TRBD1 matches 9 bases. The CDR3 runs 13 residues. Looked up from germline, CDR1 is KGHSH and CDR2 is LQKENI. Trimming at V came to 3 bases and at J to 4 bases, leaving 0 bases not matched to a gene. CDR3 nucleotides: TGTGCCAGCTCACCGGACAGGGGAGAGACCCAGTACTTC. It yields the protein CASSPDRGETQYF.

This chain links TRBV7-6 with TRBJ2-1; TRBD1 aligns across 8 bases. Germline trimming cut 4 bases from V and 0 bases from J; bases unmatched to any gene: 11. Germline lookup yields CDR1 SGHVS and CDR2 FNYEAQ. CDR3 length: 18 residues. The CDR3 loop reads CASSSVPGQASSYNEQFF. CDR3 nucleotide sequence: TGTGCCAGCAGCTCAGTACCGGGACAGGCAAGCTCCTACAATGAGCAGTTCTTC.

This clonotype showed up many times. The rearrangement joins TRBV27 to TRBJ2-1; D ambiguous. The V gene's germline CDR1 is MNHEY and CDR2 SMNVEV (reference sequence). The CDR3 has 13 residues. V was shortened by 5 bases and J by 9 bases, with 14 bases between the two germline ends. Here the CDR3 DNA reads TGTGCCAGCAGTCCCCGGCCCGCAGTTGAGCAGTTCTTC. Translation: CASSPRPAVEQFF.

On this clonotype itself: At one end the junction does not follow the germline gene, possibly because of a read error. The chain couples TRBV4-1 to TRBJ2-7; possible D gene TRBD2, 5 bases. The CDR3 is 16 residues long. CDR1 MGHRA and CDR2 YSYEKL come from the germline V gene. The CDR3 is CARSARPARATYEQYF. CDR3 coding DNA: TGCGCCCGCAGCGCCCGCCCCGCGCGGGCAACCTACGAGCAGTACTTC.

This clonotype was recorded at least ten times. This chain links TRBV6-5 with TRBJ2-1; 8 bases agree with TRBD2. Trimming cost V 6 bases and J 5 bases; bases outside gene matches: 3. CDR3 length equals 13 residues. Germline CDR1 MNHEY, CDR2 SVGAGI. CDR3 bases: TGTGCCAGCAGACGGACTAGCAACAATGAGCAGTTCTTC. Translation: CASRRTSNNEQFF.